Each of the 12 T cell receptor beta chains below was sequenced from the same sample in a study of PD-1 blockade in classical Hodgkin lymphoma. Every patient experienced relapse after autologous stem cell transplantation, and brentuximab vedotin exposure varied. Libraries were prepared by immunoSEQ multiplex PCR; TCRdb keeps only in-frame clonotypes and omits some of them. Here the sample spans roughly 140,000 clones, around 84% being singletons. The sequences come from peripheral blood mononuclear cells (PBMCs), collected before the second cycle of nivolumab. These receptors were taken from a human donor with classical Hodgkin lymphoma.

CDR3 DNA: TGTGCCAGCAGCTTAGCCCTCCCGAGCTCCTACAATGAGCAGTTCTTC. Its translation is CASSLALPSSYNEQFF. J is TRBJ2-1 and V is TRBV7-2; D is unresolved. The CDR3 loop spans 16 amino acids. V shed 0 bases and J shed 0 bases, with 9 bases lying between them. Germline CDR1 and CDR2: SGHTA and FQGNSA.

V and J are TRBV29-1 and TRBJ2-2, with 7 positions matching TRBD1. The germline V gene has CDR1 SQVTM and CDR2 ANQGSEA. The CDR3 has 15 amino acids. J gave up 4 bases and V 5 bases, and 10 bases lay outside the gene matches. The CDR3 sequence is CSVPLYRGSTGELFF. The CDR3 DNA sequence: TGCAGCGTTCCTCTCTACAGGGGAAGCACCGGGGAGCTGTTTTTT.

As for this clone: This CDR3 is also generated by other DNA sequences in the sample. CDR3 sequence (DNA): TGTGCCAGCAGCTTTAGCACAGATACGCAGTATTTT. Protein: CASSFSTDTQYF. This sequence joins TRBV7-2 and TRBJ2-3; no firm D call. CDR1 and CDR2 (germline): SGHTA, FQGNSA. The V end lost 3 bases, the J end lost 0 bases, and 1 base lay between the germline ends. The CDR3 runs to 12 residues.

The chain employs TRBV6-6 and TRBJ1-3; D gene unclear. The germline V and J ends were trimmed by 0 bases and 1 base, with 7 bases remaining between them. Germline CDR1 and CDR2: MNHNY and SVGAGI (reference sequence). This CDR3 spans 15 amino acids. CDR3 sequence (DNA): TGTGCCAGCAGTTACTCGGGAGGGTCTGGAAACACCATATATTTT. It specifies CASSYSGGSGNTIYF.

This clone has a handful of counts. This sequence joins TRBV6-6 and TRBJ2-5; 7 positions match TRBD2. V shed 7 bases, J shed 4 bases, and the junction held 3 bases outside the gene matches. The CDR3 is 12 residues long. Germline-derived CDR1 and CDR2 are MNHNY and SVGAGI (reference sequence). The DNA of the CDR3 is TGTGCCAGCAACGGGGAGGGAGAGACCCAGTACTTC. This gives the protein CASNGEGETQYF.

V is TRBV28 and J is TRBJ1-4; 7 bases map to TRBD1. Losses at the gene ends were 2 bases for V and 7 bases for J; bases not matched to a gene: 16. There are 18 residues in the CDR3. Germline-derived CDR1 and CDR2 are MDHEN and SYDVKM. In DNA, the CDR3 is TGTGCCAGCAGTTTACCGACAGGGTCCGGGCTCGGGTCTGAAAAACTGTTTTTT. Protein: CASSLPTGSGLGSEKLFF.

CDR3 nucleotides: TGTGCCAGCAGTTTAAACTACAATGAGCAGTTCTTC. Its protein is CASSLNYNEQFF. V usage is TRBV27 and J usage is TRBJ2-1; the D is unclear. This CDR3 spans 12 amino acids. Deletions cut 2 bases from V and 3 bases from J, with 2 bases between. Per the germline V gene, CDR1 is MNHEY and CDR2 is SMNVEV (reference sequence).

CDR3 in amino acids: CASGGGQGAREQYF. The CDR3 bases are TGTGCCAGCGGAGGGGGACAGGGGGCGAGGGAGCAGTACTTC. The J gene is TRBJ2-7, the V gene TRBV6-6; 12 nucleotides align to TRBD1. The junction had 9 bases not matched to a gene; V was cut back by 8 bases and J by 7 bases. Germline V CDR1 and CDR2: MNHNY, SVGAGI (reference sequence). The length of the CDR3 is 14 residues.

The rearrangement uses TRBV6-5 and TRBJ1-2; perhaps TRBD1 as D (6 bases). CDR3 length: 12 amino acids. Germline CDR1 and CDR2: MNHEY and SVGAGI. Trimming shortened V by 6 bases and J by 4 bases, and 9 bases separated the two germline ends. The chain's CDR3 is CASSQQGYGYTF. DNA for the CDR3: TGTGCCAGCAGCCAACAGGGCTATGGCTACACCTTC.

V is TRBV11-1 and J is TRBJ2-1, with no clear D. The CDR3 length is 12 residues. Germline V gene sequence: CDR1 SGHAT, CDR2 FQDESV (reference sequence). Trimming removed 4 bases at V and 10 bases at J, with 11 bases between. The CDR3 sequence is CASSSGYMEQFF. The CDR3 region has the DNA TGTGCCAGCAGCTCTGGTTACATGGAGCAGTTCTTC.

This chain connects TRBV7-2 to TRBJ2-2; 9 bases match TRBD2. Trimming at V came to 0 bases and at J to 3 bases, leaving 2 bases not matched to a gene. CDR1 is SGHTA, CDR2 FQGNSA, per germline. The CDR3 runs 16 residues. The CDR3 region is CASSLAGGRDTGELFF. The CDR3 nucleotides read TGTGCCAGCAGCTTAGCCGGCGGGAGGGACACCGGGGAGCTGTTTTTT.

This chain uses TRBV10-3 with TRBJ1-3, with 9 bases aligning to TRBD1. V trimming: 6 bases; J trimming: 4 bases; junction bases outside the gene matches: 7. This CDR3 comprises 15 residues. Germline V CDR1 and CDR2: ENHRY, SYGVKD. The CDR3: CAISSGQGGGNTIYF. The CDR3, as DNA: TGTGCCATCAGCTCGGGACAGGGCGGCGGAAACACCATATATTTT.